The entry below gives a single TCR beta chain sequence along with its context. Its antigen remains unknown. Germline assignment: CDR1 SNHLY and CDR2 FYNNEI. V lost 4 bases and J lost 2, with 6 bases in between. This CDR3 is built from 12 residues. The data are from a study of cytotoxic CD8 clonotypes in ibrutinib-treated CLL. Overall study: In all, about eleven patients were relapsed/refractory, approximately 16 were treatment-naive and 17 were IGHV unmutated. Mean yields were roughly 250,000 productive templates and under 100,000 productive rearrangements per sample.

Sequencing used immunoSEQ multiplex PCR; TCRdb keeps in-frame clones, though not all of them. The data hold about 92,000 clones, with roughly 80% observed a single time. Study-wide results and caveats: Starting clonality was above that of age-matched healthy donors and tracked circulating CD8+ T-cell counts.

This TCR was sampled from a human donor with chronic lymphocytic leukemia. This chain uses TRBV2 with TRBJ2-7; D remains unclear. Sequencing was performed on PBMCs, taken after 24 months of ibrutinib treatment. The DNA for the CDR3 is TGTGCCAGCAGTGGCGGAACCTACGAGCAGTACTTC. Its translation: CASSGGTYEQYF.